Listed below are T cell receptor beta chains from one sample, sequenced in a study of lymphopenia after photon versus proton radiotherapy. The repertoire was sequenced with immunoSEQ multiplex PCR; TCRdb's copy has only in-frame clones and lacks some. The repertoire holds about 30,000 clones, with under 90% as singletons. The sample here was peripheral blood, taken from a patient treated with photon-based radiotherapy. These TCRs come from a woman between 45 and 60 years old with pancreatic cancer. The CDR3 runs from the conserved cysteine through the conserved F or W. D genes are given only for firm matches. Size values are once, few and many counts, or a class for expanded clones, and some rows have none.

cdr3_nt: TGTGCCAGCAGCTTAGGACAACTGAACACTGAAGCTTTCTTT
cdr3_aa: CASSLGQLNTEAFF
v_call: TRBV7-8
clone_size: once
j_call: TRBJ1-1
d_call: -

cdr3_nt: TGTGCCAGCAGCAAAGGACAGGGGAACTACGAGCAGTACTTC
cdr3_aa: CASSKGQGNYEQYF
v_call: TRBV9
clone_size: -
j_call: TRBJ2-7
d_call: TRBD1

cdr3_nt: TGTGCCAGCAGTTTATCAGGGGCTGGGGCCAACGTCCTGACTTTC
cdr3_aa: CASSLSGAGANVLTF
v_call: TRBV27
clone_size: -
j_call: TRBJ2-6
d_call: -

cdr3_nt: TGTGCCAGCCGTAACAGCGTAGGTACGAGCTCCTACGAGCAGTACTTC
cdr3_aa: CASRNSVGTSSYEQYF
v_call: TRBV7-9
clone_size: -
j_call: TRBJ2-7
d_call: -

cdr3_nt: TGTGCCAGCAGCCCCGGGGGCCTAGCGAACAATGAGCAGTTCTTC
cdr3_aa: CASSPGGLANNEQFF
v_call: TRBV11-3
clone_size: -
j_call: TRBJ2-1
d_call: -

cdr3_nt: TGTGCCAGCCGGGGGGTGTCCTGCCCCCGGGTTATGCCCCAAGAGACCCAGTACTTC
cdr3_aa: CASRGVSCPRVMPQETQYF
v_call: TRBV9
clone_size: -
j_call: TRBJ2-5
d_call: TRBD2

cdr3_nt: TGTGCCAGCAGCCATATCAGACAGGAAGGGCCCTATGGCTACACCTTC
cdr3_aa: CASSHIRQEGPYGYTF
v_call: TRBV5-5
clone_size: -
j_call: TRBJ1-2
d_call: -

cdr3_nt: TGTGCCAGCAGCTCCCATGGCGGGACAGGCGACAATGAGCAGTTCTTC
cdr3_aa: CASSSHGGTGDNEQFF
v_call: TRBV7-3
clone_size: -
j_call: TRBJ2-1
d_call: TRBD1

cdr3_nt: TGTGCCAGCAGCCCCCGACTAGCGGGCTCCTACAATGAGCAGTTCTTC
cdr3_aa: CASSPRLAGSYNEQFF
v_call: TRBV7-2
clone_size: -
j_call: TRBJ2-1
d_call: TRBD2

cdr3_nt: TGTGCCAGCAGTTCGGACAAGAGCAATCAGCCCCAGCATTTT
cdr3_aa: CASSSDKSNQPQHF
v_call: TRBV28
clone_size: -
j_call: TRBJ1-5
d_call: -

cdr3_nt: TGTGCCAGCAGTGGCGATGGCGGGCGCTACGAGCAGTACTTC
cdr3_aa: CASSGDGGRYEQYF
v_call: TRBV7-9
clone_size: -
j_call: TRBJ2-7
d_call: -

cdr3_nt: TGTGCCAGCAGCTTGGCCAGACAGGGGGGTTACGAGCAGTACTTC
cdr3_aa: CASSLARQGGYEQYF
v_call: TRBV5-4
clone_size: -
j_call: TRBJ2-7
d_call: TRBD1

cdr3_nt: TGTGCTAGTGGTTTGGGACTCGGCACCACAGATACGCAGTATTTT
cdr3_aa: CASGLGLGTTDTQYF
v_call: TRBV12-5
clone_size: -
j_call: TRBJ2-3
d_call: -

cdr3_nt: TGTGCCAGCAGCCAAGATTGGGGAACGGAGACCCAGTACTTC
cdr3_aa: CASSQDWGTETQYF
v_call: TRBV4-2
clone_size: -
j_call: TRBJ2-5
d_call: -

cdr3_nt: TGTGCCAGCAGCCACCCGGGACTAGCGGGAGAGAGCTCCTACGAGCAGTACTTC
cdr3_aa: CASSHPGLAGESSYEQYF
v_call: TRBV14
clone_size: -
j_call: TRBJ2-7
d_call: TRBD2

cdr3_nt: TGTGCCAGCATAGACAGGAACACTGAAGCTTTCTTT
cdr3_aa: CASIDRNTEAFF
v_call: TRBV5-4
clone_size: once
j_call: TRBJ1-1
d_call: -

cdr3_nt: TGTGCCAGCAGCTTCGGGGGGGCCAACGTCCTGACTTTC
cdr3_aa: CASSFGGANVLTF
v_call: TRBV11-3
clone_size: -
j_call: TRBJ2-6
d_call: -

cdr3_nt: TGTGCCAGCAGCTTAGGGGCAGATAACGGGGAGCTGTTTTTT
cdr3_aa: CASSLGADNGELFF
v_call: TRBV7-9
clone_size: -
j_call: TRBJ2-2
d_call: -

cdr3_nt: TGTGCCAGCAGCTTAGGACAGGGGGCCAGCTATGGCTACACCTTC
cdr3_aa: CASSLGQGASYGYTF
v_call: TRBV7-6
clone_size: -
j_call: TRBJ1-2
d_call: TRBD1

cdr3_nt: TGCGCCAGCAGCTTGGGTCTAGCCAATGAGCAGTTCTTC
cdr3_aa: CASSLGLANEQFF
v_call: TRBV5-1
clone_size: -
j_call: TRBJ2-1
d_call: -

cdr3_nt: TGTGCCAGCAGCCCTTGGACAGGGGAGTACACTGAAGCTTTCTTT
cdr3_aa: CASSPWTGEYTEAFF
v_call: TRBV7-2
clone_size: -
j_call: TRBJ1-1
d_call: TRBD1

cdr3_nt: TGTGCCAGCAGCTTAACGACAGCCCTCGAGCAGTACTTC
cdr3_aa: CASSLTTALEQYF
v_call: TRBV7-2
clone_size: -
j_call: TRBJ2-7
d_call: -

cdr3_nt: TGCAGCGTTGAAGGTAGCGGGAGCCCCTACGAGCAGTACTTC
cdr3_aa: CSVEGSGSPYEQYF
v_call: TRBV29-1
clone_size: -
j_call: TRBJ2-7
d_call: TRBD2

cdr3_nt: TGTGCCAGCAGCTTGTGGAGCGGGAGAGGTAATGAGCAGTTCTTC
cdr3_aa: CASSLWSGRGNEQFF
v_call: TRBV5-6
clone_size: -
j_call: TRBJ2-1
d_call: TRBD2

cdr3_nt: TGTGCCAGCAGTCCGAACTACGAGCAGTACTTC
cdr3_aa: CASSPNYEQYF
v_call: TRBV2
clone_size: -
j_call: TRBJ2-7
d_call: -

cdr3_nt: TGTGCCAGCAGTTCGGGACTAGCGGGACCGGCCGGTAGGAATGAGCAGTTCTTC
cdr3_aa: CASSSGLAGPAGRNEQFF
v_call: TRBV27
clone_size: -
j_call: TRBJ2-1
d_call: TRBD2

cdr3_nt: TGTGCCAGCAGTCAGATAGGGTCTAACTATGGCTACACCTTC
cdr3_aa: CASSQIGSNYGYTF
v_call: TRBV7-2
clone_size: few
j_call: TRBJ1-2
d_call: -

cdr3_nt: TGTGCCAGCAGTTACGGGGTCCCCGGGGCTAATCAGCCCCAGCATTTT
cdr3_aa: CASSYGVPGANQPQHF
v_call: TRBV6-5
clone_size: -
j_call: TRBJ1-5
d_call: -

cdr3_nt: TGTGCCAGCAGCCAAGAATTAAACACCGGGGAGCTGTTTTTT
cdr3_aa: CASSQELNTGELFF
v_call: TRBV14
clone_size: -
j_call: TRBJ2-2
d_call: -